What follows describes a single TCR beta chain. Its specificity is unknown. The record originates from a study of cytomegalovirus exposure and HLA in healthy donors. Study-level findings and limits: Accurate prediction of most subjects' HLA-A and HLA-B alleles from TCR beta sequences was reported. Some V segments (TRBV6-2 and TRBV6-3 among them) were excluded as indistinguishable. Analysis performed later showed TCR beta chains linked to HLA being more clonally expanded than equally common others.

Vbeta (60) and Jbeta (13) primers were used in the PCR. Profiled with immunoSEQ multiplex PCR; TCRdb holds only in-frame clones, not every one. The table has roughly 140,000 clones, around 65% seen once; the top ten hold 3%. The germline V gene has CDR1 MNHNS and CDR2 SASEGT. This CDR3 has 14 residues. With 1 base removed from V and 2 bases from J, the gap between germline ends came to 8 bases. The genes are TRBV6-1 and TRBJ1-1; no firm D call. Sequenced sample: PBMCs. The sequence came from a woman aged 30 to 39 in good health and CMV-seropositive. CDR3: CASSEVGINTEAFF. CDR3 sequence (DNA): TGTGCCAGCAGTGAAGTCGGGATAAACACTGAAGCTTTCTTT.